A single sample gave rise to the 10 T cell receptor beta chains below, sequenced in a study of blood T cell repertoires in COVID-19 (dated by TCRdb to the early 2020s). Libraries were prepared through the immunoSEQ multiplex PCR assay. Imported from immuneACCESS, the table was reduced by TCRdb to in-frame sequences with V and J called. These copies leave out some clones; in studies compared against another copy, an unresolved V gene accounts for under half, and the cause of the remainder is not known. The sample contains roughly 250,000 clones, approximately 85% of them found a single time. Of the sample, approximately 1.9% falls within the top ten clones. The sample taken for sequencing was PBMCs or T cells enriched from blood (not recorded which). These receptors all come from a woman in her 50s who had recovered from COVID-19.

The rearrangement links TRBV10-2 to TRBJ2-7; D is undetermined. This CDR3 has 11 amino acids. The germline CDR1 and CDR2 sequences are WSHSY and SAAADI. Trimming took 3 bases from V and 7 from J, leaving 7 bases between them. The CDR3 DNA is TGCGCCAGCAGTGACCTACGAGAGCAGTACTTC. Its protein is CASSDLREQYF.

J is TRBJ1-2 and V is TRBV20-1; 9 nucleotides agree with TRBD1. V shed 6 bases and J 9 bases; nucleotides not matched to a gene: 5. Germline-derived CDR1 and CDR2 are DFQATT and SNEGSKA (reference sequence). This CDR3 comprises 11 residues. DNA for the CDR3: TGCAGTGCCACAGGGGGCTTGAGCTACACCTTC. It encodes CSATGGLSYTF.

V and J are TRBV27 and TRBJ2-5, with 7 bases fitting TRBD2. The CDR3 has 13 amino acids. Trimming removed 4 bases from V and 7 bases from J; junction bases left unmatched: 6. The germline V gene has CDR1 MNHEY and CDR2 SMNVEV (reference sequence). The CDR3 sequence is CASSSSGYGTQYF. The DNA of the CDR3 is TGTGCCAGCAGTTCTAGCGGCTACGGGACCCAGTACTTC.

The chain is built from TRBV11-2 and TRBJ2-1; 14 nucleotides agree with TRBD2. The CDR3 has 16 residues. V lost 1 base and J lost 6; bases outside the gene matches: 2. Germline loops: CDR1 SGHAT, CDR2 FQNNGV. DNA for the CDR3: TGTGCCAGCAGCTTAGCGGGGACTAGCGGGAGCAATGAGCAGTTCTTC. Protein product: CASSLAGTSGSNEQFF.

The rearrangement uses TRBV18 and TRBJ2-7; 10 bases line up with TRBD1. V trimming: 2 bases; J trimming: 3 bases; junction bases outside the gene matches: 7. The CDR3 totals 16 residues. Looked up from germline, CDR1 is KGHSH and CDR2 is LQKENI. CDR3 sequence: CASSPTRQGAIYEQYF. As DNA, the CDR3 is TGTGCCAGCTCACCAACGCGACAGGGGGCGATCTACGAGCAGTACTTC. The complete variable domain, with remaining parts taken from reference TRBV18 and TRBJ2-7, reads NAGVMQNPRHLVRRRGQEARLRCSPMKGHSHVYWYRQLPEEGLKFMVYLQKENIIDESGMPKERFSAEFPKEGPSILRIQQVVRGDSAAYFCASSPTRQGAIYEQYFGPGTRLTVT.

The chain is built from TRBV6-5 and TRBJ1-1; D gene unclear. CDR1 and CDR2 from the germline V gene are MNHEY and SVGAGI. CDR3 size: 14 residues. V lost 6 bases, J lost 3 bases, and 14 bases lay in between. CDR3 sequence reads: CASSRTQDYTEAFF. The DNA for the CDR3 is TGTGCCAGCAGCCGGACTCAAGACTACACTGAAGCTTTCTTT.

This clone showed up just a few times. The gene calls are TRBV3-1 (or the pseudogene TRBV3-2) and TRBJ1-2; a weak D match, TRBD1 (6 bases). Germline values: CDR1 LGHDT, CDR2 YNNKEL (reference sequence). The CDR3 is 15 residues long. V was shortened by 2 bases and J by 4 bases, with 14 bases between the two germline ends. The CDR3 DNA follows: TGTGCCAGCAGCCAACTTCCGGACAGCCTCTATGGCTACACCTTC. This codes for CASSQLPDSLYGYTF.

This chain joins TRBV3-1 (or the pseudogene TRBV3-2) and TRBJ2-2; weak D call: TRBD2 (6 bases). Trimming shortened V by 4 bases and J by 7 bases, and 19 bases separated the two germline ends. Germline loops: CDR1 LGHDT, CDR2 YNNKEL (reference sequence). This CDR3 region has 16 residues. CDR3 in DNA: TGTGCCAGCAGCCGCGGGACGTCAAAGAGGGTCGGGGAGCTGTTTTTT. Translated: CASSRGTSKRVGELFF.

The chain links TRBV6-5 to TRBJ2-1; tentatively, D is TRBD2 (7 bases). The germline V gene has CDR1 MNHEY and CDR2 SVGAGI. This CDR3 is 14 amino acids long. The ends were cut back, 2 bases at V and 5 bases at J, with 10 bases in the middle. The CDR3 loop reads CASSYRGAHNEQFF. In nucleotides, the CDR3 is TGTGCCAGCAGTTACCGGGGGGCTCACAATGAGCAGTTCTTC.

The gene calls are TRBV28 and TRBJ2-5, with D tentatively TRBD1 (5 bases). CDR1 and CDR2 (germline): MDHEN, SYDVKM. V was clipped by 6 bases and J by 5 bases, with 13 bases between them. This CDR3 spans 13 amino acids. In nucleotides, the CDR3 is TGTGCCAGCAGCTCAGGGTTAGAGGAGACCCAGTACTTC. This gives the protein CASSSGLEETQYF.